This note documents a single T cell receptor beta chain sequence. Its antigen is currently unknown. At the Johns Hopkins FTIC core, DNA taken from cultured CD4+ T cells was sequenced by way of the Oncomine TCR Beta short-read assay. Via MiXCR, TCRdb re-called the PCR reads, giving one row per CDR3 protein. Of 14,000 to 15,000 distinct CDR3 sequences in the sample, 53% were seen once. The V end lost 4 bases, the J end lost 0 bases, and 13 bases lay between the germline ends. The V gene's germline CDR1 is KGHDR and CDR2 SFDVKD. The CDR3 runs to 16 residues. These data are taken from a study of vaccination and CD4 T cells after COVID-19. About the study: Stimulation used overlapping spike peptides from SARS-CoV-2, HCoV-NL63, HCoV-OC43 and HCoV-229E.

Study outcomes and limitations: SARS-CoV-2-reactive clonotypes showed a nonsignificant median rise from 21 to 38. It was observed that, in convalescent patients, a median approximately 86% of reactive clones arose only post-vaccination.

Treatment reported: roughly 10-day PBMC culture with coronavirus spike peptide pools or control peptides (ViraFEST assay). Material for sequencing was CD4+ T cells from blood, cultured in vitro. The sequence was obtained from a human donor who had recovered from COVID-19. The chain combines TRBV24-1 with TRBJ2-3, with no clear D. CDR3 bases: TGTGCCACCAGTGACGTTGACACAGCTAGCACAGATACGCAGTATTTT. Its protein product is CATSDVDTASTDTQYF.